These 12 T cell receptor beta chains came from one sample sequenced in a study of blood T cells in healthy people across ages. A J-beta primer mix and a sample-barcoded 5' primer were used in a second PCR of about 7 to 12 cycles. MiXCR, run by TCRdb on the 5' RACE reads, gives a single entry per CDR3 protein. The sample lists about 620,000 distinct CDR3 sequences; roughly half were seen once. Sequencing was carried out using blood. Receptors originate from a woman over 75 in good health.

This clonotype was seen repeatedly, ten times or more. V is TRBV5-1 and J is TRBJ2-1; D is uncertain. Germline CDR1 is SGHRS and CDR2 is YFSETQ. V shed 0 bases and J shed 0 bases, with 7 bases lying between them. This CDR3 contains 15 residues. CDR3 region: CASSLELNSYNEQFF. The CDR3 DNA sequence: TGCGCCAGCAGCTTGGAACTGAACTCCTACAATGAGCAGTTCTTC.

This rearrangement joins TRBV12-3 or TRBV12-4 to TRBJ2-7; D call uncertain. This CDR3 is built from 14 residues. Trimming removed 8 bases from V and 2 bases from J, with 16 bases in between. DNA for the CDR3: TGTGCCAGCCGGCCATCGGCCACCGCCTACGAGCAGTACTTC. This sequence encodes CASRPSATAYEQYF.

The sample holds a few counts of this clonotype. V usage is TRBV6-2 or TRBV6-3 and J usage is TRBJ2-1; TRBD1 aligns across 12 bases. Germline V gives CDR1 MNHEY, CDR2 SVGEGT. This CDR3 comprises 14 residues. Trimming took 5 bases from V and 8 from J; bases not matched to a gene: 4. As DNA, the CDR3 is TGTGCCAGCAGTCCGGGGACAGGGGGCTATGAGCAGTTCTTC. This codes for CASSPGTGGYEQFF.

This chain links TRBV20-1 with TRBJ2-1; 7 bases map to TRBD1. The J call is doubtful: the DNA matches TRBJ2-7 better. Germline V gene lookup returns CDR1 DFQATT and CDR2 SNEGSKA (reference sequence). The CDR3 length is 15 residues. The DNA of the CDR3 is TGCAGTGCTCAGACCAGGGGGTCTAACGCGGGTGAGCAGTACTTC. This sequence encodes CSAQTRGSNAGEQYF.

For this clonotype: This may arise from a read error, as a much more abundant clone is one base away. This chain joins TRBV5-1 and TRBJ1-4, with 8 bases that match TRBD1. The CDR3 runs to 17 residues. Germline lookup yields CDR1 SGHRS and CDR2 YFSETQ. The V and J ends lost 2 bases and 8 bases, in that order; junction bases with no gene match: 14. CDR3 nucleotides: TGCGCCAGCAGCTTCTTAGGAGCAGGGGGCTCTTCCGAAAAACTGTTTTTT. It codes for CASSFLGAGGSSEKLFF.

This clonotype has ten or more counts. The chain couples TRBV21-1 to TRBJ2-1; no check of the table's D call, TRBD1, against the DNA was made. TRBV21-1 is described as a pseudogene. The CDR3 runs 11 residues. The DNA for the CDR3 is TGTGCCACCCCCTCCGGGCGGGAGCAGTTCTTC. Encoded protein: CATPSGREQFF.

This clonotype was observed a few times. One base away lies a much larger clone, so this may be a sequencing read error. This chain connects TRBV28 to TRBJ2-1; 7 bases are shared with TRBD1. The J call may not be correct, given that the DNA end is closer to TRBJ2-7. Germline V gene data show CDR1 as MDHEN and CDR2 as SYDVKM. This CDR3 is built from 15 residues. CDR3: CASTRQGEAYNEQYF. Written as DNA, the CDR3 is TGTGCCAGCACCAGACAGGGCGAAGCCTACAATGAGCAGTACTTC.

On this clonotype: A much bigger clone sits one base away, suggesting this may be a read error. The CDR3 DNA reads as TGCAGTACTAGACGGTCCGGGACAGCCATCACAGATACGCAGTATTTT. It translates to CSTRRSGTAITDTQYF. The rearrangement joins TRBV20-1 to TRBJ2-3, with TRBD1 identical over 7 bases. This CDR3 has 16 amino acids. Germline V gene sequence: CDR1 DFQATT, CDR2 SNEGSKA (reference sequence).

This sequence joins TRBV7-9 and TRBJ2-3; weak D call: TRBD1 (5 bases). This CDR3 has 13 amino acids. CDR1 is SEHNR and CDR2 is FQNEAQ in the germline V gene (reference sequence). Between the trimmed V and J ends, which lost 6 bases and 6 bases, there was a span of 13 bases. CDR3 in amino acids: CASRGPFLDTQYF. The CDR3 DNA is TGTGCCAGCAGGGGGCCGTTTCTGGATACGCAGTATTTT.

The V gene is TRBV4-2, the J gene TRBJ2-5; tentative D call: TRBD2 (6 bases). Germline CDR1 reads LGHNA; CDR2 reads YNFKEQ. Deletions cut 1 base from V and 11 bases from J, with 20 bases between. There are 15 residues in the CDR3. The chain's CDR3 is CASSQVWTTPTEQYF. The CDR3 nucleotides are TGTGCCAGCAGCCAAGTATGGACTACCCCTACGGAGCAGTACTTC.

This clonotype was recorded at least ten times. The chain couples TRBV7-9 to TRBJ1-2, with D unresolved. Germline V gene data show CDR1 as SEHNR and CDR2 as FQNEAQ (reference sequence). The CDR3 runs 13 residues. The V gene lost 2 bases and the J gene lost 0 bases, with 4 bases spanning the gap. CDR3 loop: CASSLMANYGYTF. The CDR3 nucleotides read TGTGCCAGCAGCTTAATGGCTAACTATGGCTACACCTTC.

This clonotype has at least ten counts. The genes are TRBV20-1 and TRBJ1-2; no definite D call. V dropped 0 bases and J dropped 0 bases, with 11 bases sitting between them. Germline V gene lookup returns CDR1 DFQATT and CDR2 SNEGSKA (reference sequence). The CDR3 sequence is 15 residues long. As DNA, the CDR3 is TGCAGTGCTAGAGATCTAAGGGATTCTAACTATGGCTACACCTTC. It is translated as CSARDLRDSNYGYTF.